This T cell receptor (beta chain) was captured by sequencing in a study of blood T cell repertoires in COVID-19 (TCRdb year 2020). With regard to the full study: The collaborator samples originated in the United States, Italy and Spain and spanned the acute and convalescent phases of COVID-19. The prospective study material was composed of cDNA or gDNA derived from T cells, B-cell-depleted T cells, or PBMCs. Deeply sampled blood TCRbeta repertoires from subjects exposed to, actively infected with, or recovered from COVID-19 were included in the dataset. The repertoires were released in a freely available public database meant as a resource for research on the immune response to SARS-CoV-2. Samples were obtained from the ongoing ImmuneRACE study (first 160 participants) and from 1,200 or so subjects provided by 6 global collaborators. A de-identified subject ID, COVID-19 status, age in years and sex were almost always included in the sample metadata. HLA class I and class II types, where available, came from metadata supplied by the sample provider rather than from assay-based typing. What the authors observed across the whole study: The amount of clinical and demographic metadata varied by source and participant and was provided uncurated.

Notes on this clone: Its recognized antigen is unknown. It has no much larger one-base neighbor in the sample; base qualities were not kept.

TCRbeta CDR3 regions were amplified from genomic DNA using the immunoSEQ Assay, a bias-controlled multiplex PCR. The authors' analysis ran thus. Nucleated cell counts per sample were estimated from amplification of reference gene primers within the assay. Sequence reads were collapsed and filtered to measure the absolute abundance of every unique TCRbeta CDR3 rearrangement. For each sample, productive Simpson clonality was calculated by taking the square root of Simpson's diversity index across productive rearrangements. Drawn from immuneACCESS, this table holds only the in-frame rearrangements with V and J called that TCRdb kept. Clones are partly lost; checked studies trace under half to an unresolved V gene and leave the rest unexplained. Clone size and the V and J calls come from that table; the DNA yielded D and trimming. Present in this sample are some 190,000 clones, approximately 80% of which were seen just once. The ten largest clones take up around 21% of the sample.

Collaborating institutions collected whole blood in K2EDTA tubes following their own protocols. For TCRbeta analysis, collaborators shipped samples as frozen whole blood, isolated PBMCs, or DNA extracted from either of those sample types. The material sequenced was peripheral blood. The source is a human donor in a cohort sampled during active COVID-19.

The DNA sequence reads TGTGCCAGCAGCTTAGGAGGGTATAGCAATCAGCCCCAGCATTTT. The translation is CASSLGGYSNQPQHF. The chain joins TRBV5-6 to TRBJ1-5, with no confidently assigned D gene. Based on the germline V gene, the CDR1 and CDR2 sequences are SGHDT and YYEEEE. Its CDR3 holds 15 amino acids, cysteine through phenylalanine. Only the CDR3 DNA stays, 45 bases, in frame from base 1. Deletion took 2 bases off V and 0 bases off J, with a span of 9 bases between the germline ends.